The entry below gives a single TCR beta chain sequence along with its context. The antigen remains undetermined. The entry originates in a study of monozygotic twins with cystic fibrosis. J gave up 9 bases and V 5 bases, and 11 bases lay outside the gene matches. The CDR3 extends over 14 amino acids. The germline gives CDR1 GTSNPN, CDR2 SVGIG (reference sequence). Regarding the study as a whole: Median Simpson clonality of 0.0095 suggested naive T cells predominated. V usage most resembled the co-twin in 13 of 16 pairs. Shared CDR3 numbers were not associated with age, concordance or severity. Nucleotide-identical clonotype sharing was significantly higher within monozygotic CF twin pairs than between unrelated CF individuals.

TCRdb's copy holds only in-frame clones and misses some; the assay was immunoSEQ multiplex PCR. There are approximately 25,000 clones in the sample; 80% to 95% occur only once, and roughly 0.29% lies in the top ten. The J gene is TRBJ2-7, the V gene TRBV30, with TRBD1 matching over 12 bases. The receptor's source is a girl aged 2-10 years with cystic fibrosis. The sample comprised blood. Here the CDR3 reads CAWGTGGGSYGQYF. DNA of the CDR3: TGTGCCTGGGGGACAGGGGGCGGCAGCTATGGGCAGTACTTC.